This TCR beta chain was sequenced in a study of vaccination effects on CD4 cells after COVID-19. A word on this clone: Its antigen is currently unknown.

Profiled with immunoSEQ multiplex PCR; TCRdb holds only in-frame clones, not every one. The sample lists about 41,000 clones; roughly 70% were seen once. Within the ViraFEST assay, antigen-specific CD4+ T cells underwent expansion with viral peptide pools prior to sequencing. With more than 9 days of culture completed, CD4+ T cells were isolated. Testing of the vaccine recipients showed negative nucleocapsid antibodies and no prior SARS-CoV-2 infection. This clonotype was sampled from a human donor who received a COVID-19 vaccine. The starting material was CD4+ T cells from PBMCs cultured with HCoV-OC43 spike peptides, obtained before COVID-19 vaccination. Specified subset: HCoV-OC43 spike overlapping peptide pool stimulation.

CDR3 region: CASSAAGANYGYTF. In DNA, the CDR3 is TGTGCCAGCAGCGCTGCCGGGGCAAACTATGGCTACACCTTC. The chain uses TRBV7-8 and TRBJ1-2; D is possibly TRBD1 (5 bases). Germline assignment: CDR1 SGHVS and CDR2 FQNEAQ. Trimming stripped 5 bases from V and 2 bases from J, with 12 bases between. The CDR3 extends over 14 amino acids.